This T cell receptor beta chain emerged from a study of shared T cell receptors in the human thymus. Clones were sequenced by immunoSEQ multiplex PCR, and TCRdb holds only the in-frame ones, with some missing. The sample has some 400,000 clones; 95% are singletons. V lost 1 base and J lost 11, with 8 bases in between. CDR1 and CDR2 from the germline V gene are SGHAT and FQNNGV. This CDR3 is built from 11 residues. This clone was found a few times. The sequenced sample was thymocytes. The clonotype originates from a human donor. The V and J genes are TRBV11-2 and TRBJ1-1; D ambiguous. The CDR3 loop reads CASSLGKMAFF. The CDR3, as DNA: TGTGCCAGCAGCTTAGGGAAAATGGCTTTCTTT.